One sample yielded the 25 T cell receptor beta chains listed below, sequenced in a study of shared clonotypes between healthy human individuals. Sequencing used immunoSEQ multiplex PCR; TCRdb keeps in-frame clones, though not all of them. Of approximately 530,000 clones listed, roughly 95% are singletons. The material sequenced was naive CD4+ T cells sorted from blood. Subset meaning: CD45RA+ positively selected. The origin of the receptors is a woman younger than 45 in good health.

This chain links TRBV7-3 with TRBJ1-1; D perhaps matches TRBD1 (5 bases). The length of the CDR3 is 16 residues. The germline V gene encodes CDR1 SGHTA and CDR2 FQGTGA. V gave up 5 bases and J gave up 0 bases, with 16 bases separating them. CDR3 bases: TGTGCCAGCAGCCCCCAACTCGGGGGATTGAACACTGAAGCTTTCTTT. Protein product: CASSPQLGGLNTEAFF.

The gene calls are TRBV29-1 and TRBJ1-4, with D tentatively TRBD1 (6 bases). Trimming took off 1 base at V and 2 bases at J, with 11 bases between the two ends. The germline V gene encodes CDR1 SQVTM and CDR2 ANQGSEA. The CDR3 runs to 15 residues. CDR3 residues: CSVEVGGATNEKLFF. The CDR3 DNA reads TGCAGCGTTGAAGTTGGGGGGGCGACTAATGAAAAACTGTTTTTT.

The J gene is TRBJ1-2, the V gene TRBV4-2; 7 positions agree with TRBD1. CDR1 and CDR2 (germline): LGHNA, YNFKEQ. Unmatched junction bases numbered 4, after V lost 7 bases and J lost 2 bases. The CDR3 sequence is 13 residues long. This chain's CDR3 is CASTKTGNYGYTF. The CDR3 DNA reads as TGTGCCAGCACCAAGACAGGGAACTATGGCTACACCTTC.

The chain recombines TRBV5-1 with TRBJ1-5; 8 bases line up with TRBD1. CDR3 length: 14 residues. Germline assignment: CDR1 SGHRS and CDR2 YFSETQ. V lost 4 bases and J lost 4; bases outside the gene matches: 4. The CDR3 region is CASSPTGVNQPQHF. The CDR3 DNA follows: TGCGCCAGCAGCCCGACAGGGGTTAATCAGCCCCAGCATTTT.

The chain couples TRBV2 to TRBJ2-3; weak D call: TRBD2 (5 bases). Trimming removed 6 bases at V and 4 bases at J, with 5 bases between. The CDR3 spans 11 residues. From germline, CDR1 is SNHLY and CDR2 FYNNEI. The CDR3 DNA is TGTGCCAGCAGGGAGGCAGATACGCAGTATTTT. It specifies CASREADTQYF.

V usage is TRBV11-2 and J usage is TRBJ2-7, with D perhaps TRBD1 (5 bases). V was trimmed by 2 bases and J by 3 bases, leaving 14 bases between them. This CDR3 has 15 residues. CDR1 is SGHAT and CDR2 is FQNNGV in the germline V gene. Here the CDR3 reads CASSLLQTDLYEQYF. Written as DNA, the CDR3 is TGTGCCAGCAGCTTACTACAGACAGACCTCTACGAGCAGTACTTC.

The chain links TRBV28 to TRBJ1-5, with no clear D. This CDR3 comprises 13 residues. The germline CDR1 and CDR2 sequences are MDHEN and SYDVKM. Deletions cut 1 base from V and 3 bases from J, with 4 bases between. CDR3 protein: CASSLSSNQPQHF. Written as DNA, the CDR3 is TGTGCCAGCAGTTTATCGTCCAATCAGCCCCAGCATTTT. Supplemented by reference TRBV28 and TRBJ1-5, the full variable domain reads DVKVTQSSRYLVKRTGEKVFLECVQDMDHENMFWYRQDPGLGLRLIYFSYDVKMKEKGDIPEGYSVSREKKERFSLILESASTNQTSMYLCASSLSSNQPQHFGDGTRLSIL.

This chain connects TRBV28 to TRBJ2-3, with D possibly being TRBD1 (6 bases). The CDR3 is 14 residues long. Germline loops: CDR1 MDHEN, CDR2 SYDVKM. V lost 2 bases to trimming and J lost 4 bases, with 10 bases between them. In DNA, the CDR3 is TGTGCCAGCAGTTTACCCGGACAGCCAGATACGCAGTATTTT. It is translated as CASSLPGQPDTQYF.

The genes are TRBV20-1 and TRBJ2-7, with D possibly matching TRBD2 (5 bases). CDR3 size: 10 residues. Looked up from germline, CDR1 is DFQATT and CDR2 is SNEGSKA (reference sequence). Trimming removed 8 bases at V and 3 bases at J, with 8 bases between. The CDR3 loop is CSPSGYEQYF. CDR3 sequence (DNA): TGCAGTCCCAGCGGCTACGAGCAGTACTTC.

The CDR3 DNA reads as TGTGCCAGCTCACCCGGGACAGGGAGATCCTACGAGCAGTACTTC. It yields the protein CASSPGTGRSYEQYF. The V and J genes are TRBV18 and TRBJ2-7, with TRBD1 matching 9 bases. Germline loops: CDR1 KGHSH, CDR2 LQKENI. V dropped 3 bases and J dropped 1; count of bases not matched to a gene: 4. This CDR3 has 15 amino acids.

This chain uses TRBV27 with TRBJ1-1; no firm D call. The CDR3 is 13 residues long. Germline-derived CDR1 and CDR2 are MNHEY and SMNVEV (reference sequence). Trimming shortened V by 0 bases and J by 8 bases, and 10 bases separated the two germline ends. In nucleotides, the CDR3 is TGTGCCAGCAGTTTATCGGGCCCTCGGGAAGCTTTCTTT. Residues: CASSLSGPREAFF.

The gene calls are TRBV19 and TRBJ2-5; D remains unclear. CDR3 length: 13 residues. CDR1 LNHDA and CDR2 SQIVND come from the germline V gene (reference sequence). With 2 bases removed from V and 10 bases from J, the gap between germline ends came to 14 bases. This chain's CDR3 is CASSISAERDQYF. The CDR3 DNA reads as TGTGCCAGTAGTATAAGCGCAGAGAGAGACCAGTACTTC. Looking up the rest from reference TRBV19 and TRBJ2-5 gives the full variable domain: DGGITQSPKYLFRKEGQNVTLSCEQNLNHDAMYWYRQDPGQGLRLIYYSQIVNDFQKGDIAEGYSVSREKKESFPLTVTSAQKNPTAFYLCASSISAERDQYFGPGTRLLVL.

This sequence joins TRBV7-2 and TRBJ2-5, with 9 bases matching TRBD2. CDR3 length equals 14 residues. V shed 1 base and J 9 bases; nucleotides not matched to a gene: 6. Germline CDR1 SGHTA, CDR2 FQGNSA. DNA for the CDR3: TGTGCCAGCAGCTTAGATCCTAGCGGGACGGCCCAGTACTTC. The encoded protein is CASSLDPSGTAQYF.

The chain joins TRBV29-1 to TRBJ2-2, with TRBD2 matching 10 bases. V was pared by 4 bases and J by 7 bases, with 9 bases of the junction left unmatched. The CDR3 runs to 15 residues. CDR1 is SQVTM, CDR2 ANQGSEA, per germline. The CDR3 spells CSVVLGAGGFGELFF. CDR3 bases: TGCAGCGTTGTACTCGGAGCGGGAGGGTTCGGGGAGCTGTTTTTT.

The V call is TRBV2, the J call TRBJ2-1, with 7 bases fitting TRBD2. The CDR3 sequence is 12 residues long. Germline CDR1 SNHLY, CDR2 FYNNEI. J gave up 10 bases and V 4 bases, and 4 bases lay outside the gene matches. The CDR3 DNA follows: TGTGCCAGCAGTGTAACGGGAGGAGAGCAGTTCTTC. Translating it yields CASSVTGGEQFF.

This chain uses TRBV10-2 with TRBJ1-4; 7 nucleotides line up with TRBD1. Germline V gene data show CDR1 as WSHSY and CDR2 as SAAADI. With 2 bases clipped from V and 8 bases from J, the junction kept 8 bases outside the gene matches. The CDR3 sequence is 15 residues long. This chain's CDR3 is CASSEIDRVGEKLFF. The CDR3 bases are TGCGCCAGCAGTGAGATTGACAGGGTAGGGGAAAAACTGTTTTTT.

The chain joins TRBV11-1 to TRBJ2-1; possible D gene TRBD2, 6 bases. V dropped 5 bases and J dropped 4 bases, with 15 bases sitting between them. Per the germline V gene, CDR1 is SGHAT and CDR2 is FQDESV (reference sequence). This CDR3 is built from 15 residues. In DNA form, the CDR3 reads TGTGCCAGCAGCCCCCGGCGGGATCCATACAATGAGCAGTTCTTC. It codes for CASSPRRDPYNEQFF.

This clone was seen a single time. The chain links TRBV7-6 to TRBJ2-5; D call uncertain. Germline lookup yields CDR1 SGHVS and CDR2 FNYEAQ. This CDR3 has 15 residues. V lost 5 bases to trimming and J lost 6 bases, with 19 bases between them. The CDR3 here is CASSPGPGYKKTQYF. Written as DNA, the CDR3 is TGTGCCAGCAGCCCGGGCCCCGGGTACAAGAAGACCCAGTACTTC.

This rearrangement joins TRBV25-1 to TRBJ2-5; 12 bases line up with TRBD2. Per germline, CDR1 MGHDK and CDR2 SYGVNS. This CDR3 is built from 15 residues. The trim removed 3 bases at V and 1 base at J, leaving 0 bases unmatched. CDR3: CASSETSGGQETQYF. CDR3 coding DNA: TGTGCCAGCAGTGAGACTAGCGGGGGCCAAGAGACCCAGTACTTC. Looking up the rest from reference TRBV25-1 and TRBJ2-5 gives the full variable domain: EADIYQTPRYLVIGTGKKITLECSQTMGHDKMYWYQQDPGMELHLIHYSYGVNSTEKGDLSSESTVSRIRTEHFPLTLESARPSHTSQYLCASSETSGGQETQYFGPGTRLLVL.

J is TRBJ2-2 and V is TRBV10-3; 11 nucleotides line up with TRBD2. The germline V gene has CDR1 ENHRY and CDR2 SYGVKD. This CDR3 has 17 residues. V lost 4 bases, J lost 3 bases, and 7 bases stayed unmatched. CDR3 sequence reads: CAISGTLAGVDTGELFF. The CDR3 DNA sequence: TGTGCCATCAGTGGAACACTAGCGGGAGTTGACACCGGGGAGCTGTTTTTT.

V is TRBV28 and J is TRBJ1-1, with D perhaps matching TRBD1 (6 bases). This CDR3 is built from 15 residues. V lost 7 bases to trimming and J lost 4 bases, with 19 bases between them. Germline V gene lookup returns CDR1 MDHEN and CDR2 SYDVKM. The CDR3 reads CASTIAGARSTEAFF. As DNA, the CDR3 is TGTGCCAGCACCATCGCGGGGGCGAGGAGCACTGAAGCTTTCTTT.

The V call is TRBV11-2, the J call TRBJ2-1; D possibly corresponds to TRBD2 (7 bases). The V gene lost 2 bases and the J gene lost 4 bases, with 15 bases spanning the gap. The germline V gene has CDR1 SGHAT and CDR2 FQNNGV. CDR3 length: 16 residues. The CDR3 spells CASSLLGGAVYNEQFF. The CDR3 coding sequence is TGTGCCAGCAGCTTACTTGGGGGGGCAGTGTACAATGAGCAGTTCTTC.

The chain is built from TRBV29-1 and TRBJ2-2; a weak D match, TRBD2 (5 bases). Germline CDR1 SQVTM, CDR2 ANQGSEA. The V and J ends lost 7 bases and 4 bases respectively, with 13 bases between them. The CDR3 contains 13 residues. CDR3 sequence (DNA): TGCAGCGGGCAGCCTCGGGGCACCGGGGAGCTGTTTTTT. It codes for CSGQPRGTGELFF.

V is TRBV28 and J is TRBJ2-1, with D perhaps matching TRBD1 or TRBD2 (5 bases each). This CDR3 is 15 amino acids long. Trimming removed 3 bases at V and 7 bases at J, with 16 bases between. The germline V gene has CDR1 MDHEN and CDR2 SYDVKM. Here the CDR3 reads CASSFEGTSLNEQFF. Written as DNA, the CDR3 is TGTGCCAGCAGTTTTGAGGGGACCTCCTTAAATGAGCAGTTCTTC.

This clone appeared a single time. The chain carries TRBV19 and TRBJ2-1; no clear D. The germline V gene has CDR1 LNHDA and CDR2 SQIVND (reference sequence). V was shortened by 3 bases and J by 8 bases, with 14 bases between the two germline ends. This CDR3 has 14 amino acids. CDR3 sequence reads: CASSIAVSRDEQFF. The CDR3 DNA is TGTGCCAGTAGTATCGCGGTTAGTCGCGATGAGCAGTTCTTC.